This TCR beta chain was sequenced in a study of blood T cells in healthy people across ages. Alongside a J-beta primer mix, a sample-barcoded 5' primer served in a second PCR lasting about 7 to 11 cycles. TCRdb analysed the 5' RACE reads with MiXCR anew, one entry per CDR3 protein. The table lists about 780,000 distinct CDR3 sequences, more than 25% of them singletons, with around 3% in the top ten. This CDR3 is 16 amino acids long. The V gene's germline CDR1 is LGHNA and CDR2 YNFKEQ. J lost 5 bases, V lost 5 bases, and 12 bases had no gene match. The sample was also reused in another study, on T cells of mothers and their children.

The V gene is TRBV4-2, the J gene TRBJ2-5; 9 nucleotides align to TRBD1. The sequence was obtained from a boy younger than 18 in good health. The sequencing input was blood. The CDR3 DNA reads TGTGCCAGCAGCTCATATGGGACAGGGACAGGCGAGACCCAGTACTTC. Its translation is CASSSYGTGTGETQYF.